This TCR beta chain is from a study of CD8 T cells in Susac syndrome. CD8+ and CD4+ T cells taken from blood had their TCR beta sequenced. TEMRA cells were FACS-enriched and CD8+ and CD4+ T cells negatively isolated. The RNA input was roughly 0.45 to 1 ug, and it was reverse transcribed with random hexamers. The immunoSEQ assay covered 54 Vbeta and 13 Jbeta segments for CDR3. TCRdb re-analysed the immunoSEQ multiplex PCR reads in MiXCR, keeping a single row per CDR3 protein. The sample includes about 300,000 distinct CDR3 sequences, around 92% of them seen just once. V dropped 8 bases and J dropped 4 bases, with 18 bases sitting between them. This CDR3 has 14 residues. Germline V gene sequence: CDR1 MNHNS, CDR2 SASEGT.

The J gene is TRBJ2-7, the V gene TRBV6-1; D tentatively fits TRBD1 or TRBD2 (5 bases each). The TCR originated in a human donor with multiple sclerosis. The sample consisted of CD4+ T cells from PBMCs. For the CDR3, the DNA is TGTGCCAGCCTCAGGGCGGGCAGTGCGTACGAGCAGTACTTC. As protein: CASLRAGSAYEQYF.